These 17 T cell receptor beta chains came from one sample sequenced in a study of early T cells in non-severe SARS-CoV-2 infection. Via MiXCR, TCRdb re-called the 5' RACE reads, giving one row per CDR3 protein. The table lists about 70,000 distinct CDR3 sequences, around 13% of them singletons. Sequenced here: whole blood, sampled at baseline. These receptors all stem from an adult who was a healthcare worker with PCR-confirmed SARS-CoV-2 infection or an uninfected control (not recorded which).

There are a few counts of this clonotype. The chain uses TRBV29-1 and TRBJ2-2; TRBD1 matches 9 bases. The CDR3 is 15 amino acids. V shed 7 bases, J shed 2 bases, and the junction held 8 bases outside the gene matches. Germline V gene data show CDR1 as SQVTM and CDR2 as ANQGSEA. This CDR3 reads CSASGGQGNTGELFF. The CDR3 DNA reads TGCAGCGCCTCAGGGGGACAGGGAAACACCGGGGAGCTGTTTTTT.

This clonotype was counted a few times. This chain uses TRBV7-3 with TRBJ2-1; D remains ambiguous. Germline lookup yields CDR1 SGHTA and CDR2 FQGTGA. This CDR3 comprises 14 residues. The V and J ends lost 5 bases and 0 bases respectively, with 8 bases between them. The CDR3 DNA reads TGTGCCAGCAGCCTCCCCGGCTCCTACAATGAGCAGTTCTTC. Protein: CASSLPGSYNEQFF.

The rearrangement uses TRBV10-2 and TRBJ2-7; D possibly corresponds to TRBD1 (5 bases). CDR3 length: 13 residues. Deletions cut 10 bases from V and 2 bases from J, with 15 bases between. Per germline, CDR1 WSHSY and CDR2 SAAADI. The CDR3 coding sequence is TGCGCCACCGGAGAGCTGGGGCCCTACGAGCAGTACTTC. Its translation is CATGELGPYEQYF.

There are many counts of this clonotype. The chain employs TRBV7-2 and TRBJ2-7, with 10 bases aligning to TRBD1. The CDR3 spans 15 residues. V dropped 5 bases and J dropped 4; count of bases not matched to a gene: 8. The V gene's germline CDR1 is SGHTA and CDR2 FQGNSA. The CDR3 sequence is CASSLLGTGAYEQYF. The CDR3 DNA is TGTGCCAGCAGCCTCCTAGGGACAGGGGCTTACGAGCAGTACTTC.

The chain links TRBV29-1 to TRBJ2-7; D may be TRBD1 or TRBD2 (5 bases each). This CDR3 has 13 amino acids. Germline-derived CDR1 and CDR2 are SQVTM and ANQGSEA. With 4 bases removed from V and 5 bases from J, the gap between germline ends came to 15 bases. The CDR3 DNA reads as TGCAGCGTTGTCGGGGCCGGTAATAACGAGCAGTACTTC. Its protein is CSVVGAGNNEQYF.

This clonotype was detected a few times. J is TRBJ2-3 and V is TRBV4-2; 9 bases are shared with TRBD2. The CDR3 runs 17 residues. With V trimmed by 1 base and J by 4 bases, 9 bases remained unmatched. Germline V gives CDR1 LGHNA, CDR2 YNFKEQ. CDR3 sequence reads: CASSQAGGGRGADTQYF. The DNA of the CDR3 is TGTGCCAGCAGCCAAGCGGGCGGCGGGAGGGGGGCAGATACGCAGTATTTT.

This clonotype has just a few counts. This chain joins TRBV28 and TRBJ1-5; unclear D gene. V gave up 4 bases and J gave up 7 bases, with 8 bases separating them. Germline CDR1 is MDHEN and CDR2 is SYDVKM. CDR3 length: 12 residues. CDR3 coding DNA: TGTGCCAGCAGTTCCGACTGGCAGCCCCAGCATTTT. It is translated as CASSSDWQPQHF.

V and J are TRBV7-3 and TRBJ2-1; weak D call: TRBD2 (5 bases). CDR1 SGHTA and CDR2 FQGTGA come from the germline V gene. Trimming took 5 bases from V and 4 from J, leaving 9 bases between them. This CDR3 is 13 amino acids long. CDR3 loop: CASSTTIYNEQFF. The CDR3 region has the DNA TGTGCCAGCAGCACGACTATTTACAATGAGCAGTTCTTC.

This rearrangement joins TRBV20-1 to TRBJ2-7, with 9 bases fitting TRBD1. The CDR3 totals 14 residues. CDR1 DFQATT and CDR2 SNEGSKA come from the germline V gene (reference sequence). Losses at the gene ends were 6 bases for V and 2 bases for J; bases not matched to a gene: 8. This CDR3 is CSARPGQGAYEQYF. The CDR3 DNA reads as TGCAGTGCGCGCCCGGGACAGGGAGCCTACGAGCAGTACTTC.

At least ten counts were recorded for this clonotype. This rearrangement joins TRBV4-1 to TRBJ2-2; D is possibly TRBD1 or TRBD2 (5 bases each). The length of the CDR3 is 15 residues. V was pared by 1 base and J by 4 bases, with 10 bases between. Germline V CDR1 and CDR2: MGHRA, YSYEKL. The CDR3, as DNA: TGCGCCAGCAGCCAAGTTGGGGCGGGCACCGGGGAGCTGTTTTTT. As protein: CASSQVGAGTGELFF.

The chain is built from TRBV7-6 and TRBJ2-1; D not certain. V was pared by 2 bases and J by 10 bases, with 6 bases between. Germline lookup yields CDR1 SGHVS and CDR2 FNYEAQ. The CDR3 extends over 11 amino acids. The CDR3 DNA reads as TGTGCCAGCAGCTTACGTACAGAGCAGTTCTTC. This codes for CASSLRTEQFF. The full variable domain, its missing parts supplied by reference TRBV7-6 and TRBJ2-1, is GAGVSQSPRYKVTKRGQDVALRCDPISGHVSLYWYRQALGQGPEFLTYFNYEAQQDKSGLPNDRFSAERPEGSISTLTIQRTEQRDSAMYRCASSLRTEQFFGPGTRLTVL.

The chain recombines TRBV7-9 with TRBJ1-1; 9 bases match TRBD1. The V segment lost 5 bases and the J segment 2 bases; nucleotides outside the gene matches: 3. This CDR3 region has 14 residues. CDR1 is SEHNR, CDR2 FQNEAQ, per germline (reference sequence). In nucleotides, the CDR3 is TGTGCCAGCAGCCCGACAGGGGGTAACACTGAAGCTTTCTTT. Its translation is CASSPTGGNTEAFF.

CDR3 residues: CASSESQDGNIQYF. CDR3 DNA sequence: TGTGCCAGCAGTGAATCACAGGACGGGAACATTCAGTACTTC. The V and J genes are TRBV2 and TRBJ2-4; a possible D gene is TRBD1 (5 bases). V was clipped by 2 bases and J by 7 bases, with 12 bases between them. The CDR3 totals 14 residues. Germline CDR1 reads SNHLY; CDR2 reads FYNNEI.

This chain links TRBV12-3 or TRBV12-4 with TRBJ2-3, with 8 bases fitting TRBD2. The V and J ends lost 3 bases and 2 bases, in that order; junction bases with no gene match: 4. The CDR3 loop spans 15 amino acids. In DNA, the CDR3 is TGTGCCAGCAGTTTTAGCGGGGCGTCCACAGATACGCAGTATTTT. As protein: CASSFSGASTDTQYF.

This sequence joins TRBV5-4 and TRBJ2-7; D not resolved. The V end was cut by 4 bases, the J end by 7 bases, with 15 bases between. The V gene's germline CDR1 is SGHNT and CDR2 YYREEE (reference sequence). This CDR3 region has 13 residues. The CDR3 loop reads CASSPQRVGEQYF. The CDR3 DNA sequence: TGTGCCAGCAGCCCCCAAAGGGTTGGAGAGCAGTACTTC.

This clonotype was observed a few times. V is TRBV12-3 or TRBV12-4 and J is TRBJ2-7; the match to TRBD1 covers 7 bases. The CDR3 covers 13 residues. The trim removed 7 bases at V and 3 bases at J, leaving 6 bases unmatched. For the CDR3, the DNA is TGTGCCAGCACTCGGGACAGCGACTACGAGCAGTACTTC. This translates into CASTRDSDYEQYF.

The chain joins TRBV28 to TRBJ2-5; TRBD2 aligns across 8 bases. CDR1 MDHEN and CDR2 SYDVKM come from the germline V gene. Germline trimming cut 6 bases from V and 2 bases from J; bases unmatched to any gene: 8. The CDR3 contains 15 residues. This CDR3 is CASSPAAGGQETQYF. As DNA, the CDR3 is TGTGCCAGCAGCCCCGCGGCGGGGGGACAAGAGACCCAGTACTTC.